These 18 T cell receptor beta chains came from one sample sequenced in a study of shared clonotypes between healthy human individuals. Profiling relied on immunoSEQ multiplex PCR, and the TCRdb table lists in-frame clones only, not all of them. In the table there are under 650,000 clones, almost 97% of which are singletons. The specimen was naive CD4+ T cells sorted from blood. Specified subset: CD45RA+ positively selected. Every receptor here comes from a woman aged 25 to 45 in good health.

The rearrangement links TRBV29-1 to TRBJ1-5, with 8 positions matching TRBD1. CDR1 is SQVTM, CDR2 ANQGSEA, per germline. The CDR3 has 13 amino acids. The junction had 8 bases not matched to a gene; V was cut back by 7 bases and J by 6 bases. The CDR3 sequence is CSAATGDRQPQHF. The DNA of the CDR3 is TGCAGCGCAGCGACAGGGGATCGTCAGCCCCAGCATTTT.

The CDR3 spells CSVRTAVHEQYF. Written as DNA, the CDR3 is TGCAGCGTCCGGACAGCGGTACACGAGCAGTACTTC. The chain joins TRBV29-1 to TRBJ2-7, with a tentative D call TRBD1 (6 bases). CDR1 and CDR2 from the germline V gene are SQVTM and ANQGSEA. This CDR3 has 12 amino acids. The V gene lost 6 bases and the J gene lost 5 bases, with 14 bases spanning the gap.

The V call is TRBV28, the J call TRBJ2-7, with 11 bases lining up with TRBD2. CDR1 and CDR2 (germline): MDHEN, SYDVKM. CDR3 length equals 15 residues. V was pared by 5 bases and J by 1 base, with 4 bases of the junction left unmatched. CDR3 region: CASSPTSGMSYEQYF. Here the CDR3 DNA reads TGTGCCAGCAGTCCGACTAGCGGGATGTCCTACGAGCAGTACTTC.

The gene calls are TRBV27 and TRBJ2-1; D is uncertain. The CDR3 has 16 amino acids. V lost 0 bases and J 2 bases, leaving 11 bases between the germline ends. From germline, CDR1 is MNHEY and CDR2 SMNVEV (reference sequence). Here the CDR3 DNA reads TGTGCCAGCAGTTTATCGGGCTTCCCGCCCTACAATGAGCAGTTCTTC. Translated: CASSLSGFPPYNEQFF.

For the CDR3, the DNA is TGTGCCAGCAGCCCTAGTCGGGGGGTCCAGAGCAATCAGCCCCAGCATTTT. It encodes CASSPSRGVQSNQPQHF. The rearrangement joins TRBV2 to TRBJ1-5, with D possibly matching TRBD1 (5 bases). The CDR3 extends over 17 amino acids. V gave up 6 bases and J gave up 1 base, with 19 bases separating them. The V gene's germline CDR1 is SNHLY and CDR2 FYNNEI.

The chain uses TRBV6-5 and TRBJ2-6; D not certain. Trimming pared 6 bases from V and 2 bases from J, leaving 8 bases between. This CDR3 is built from 14 residues. CDR1 and CDR2 from the germline V gene are MNHEY and SVGAGI. CDR3 in amino acids: CASSTLTGANVLTF. The CDR3 DNA is TGTGCCAGCAGCACTCTCACTGGGGCCAACGTCCTGACTTTC.

The V call is TRBV5-1, the J call TRBJ1-2; 8 nucleotides match TRBD1. The CDR3 has 14 amino acids. The junction had 7 bases not matched to a gene; V was cut back by 4 bases and J by 5 bases. Germline assignment: CDR1 SGHRS and CDR2 YFSETQ. CDR3 DNA sequence: TGCGCCAGCAGCAGCCGGACAGGGAGGTATGGCTACACCTTC. It translates to CASSSRTGRYGYTF. Based on the CDR3 plus reference TRBV5-1 and TRBJ1-2, the full variable domain is KAGVTQTPRYLIKTRGQQVTLSCSPISGHRSVSWYQQTPGQGLQFLFEYFSETQRNKGNFPGRFSGRQFSNSRSEMNVSTLELGDSALYLCASSSRTGRYGYTFGSGTRLTVV.

The chain joins TRBV7-9 to TRBJ2-6; a weak D match, TRBD1 (6 bases). The CDR3 consists of 17 residues. Germline V gene data show CDR1 as SEHNR and CDR2 as FQNEAQ (reference sequence). V was cut by 10 bases and J by 0 bases, with 19 bases left in between. This CDR3 reads CATPEGTPNSGANVLTF. The CDR3 DNA reads as TGTGCCACGCCAGAGGGGACACCAAACTCTGGGGCCAACGTCCTGACTTTC. Variable domain in full (rest from reference TRBV7-9 and TRBJ2-6): DTGVSQNPRHKITKRGQNVTFRCDPISEHNRLYWYRQTLGQGPEFLTYFQNEAQLEKSRLLSDRFSAERPKGSFSTLEIQRTEQGDSAMYLCATPEGTPNSGANVLTFGAGSRLTVL.

This clone has just one count. The chain links TRBV28 to TRBJ1-2; 10 nucleotides agree with TRBD1. The CDR3 runs to 17 residues. The V gene end was trimmed by 0 bases and the J gene end by 0 bases; junction bases not matched to a gene: 4. Germline CDR1 MDHEN, CDR2 SYDVKM. CDR3 bases: TGTGCCAGCAGTTTATGGGACAGGGGGAGGGCTAACTATGGCTACACCTTC. Its protein is CASSLWDRGRANYGYTF.

The chain couples TRBV11-2 to TRBJ2-3; maybe TRBD2 (5 bases). The ends were cut back, 2 bases at V and 5 bases at J, with 17 bases in the middle. The germline CDR1 and CDR2 sequences are SGHAT and FQNNGV. The CDR3 has 16 residues. For the CDR3, the DNA is TGTGCCAGCAGCTTATCCCCCGCGGGCTTGGGAGATACGCAGTATTTT. The encoded protein is CASSLSPAGLGDTQYF.

The chain recombines TRBV7-9 with TRBJ2-7; TRBD2 matches 9 bases. Losses at the gene ends were 6 bases for V and 5 bases for J; bases not matched to a gene: 8. The germline CDR1 and CDR2 sequences are SEHNR and FQNEAQ (reference sequence). The CDR3 totals 14 residues. CDR3: CASRVSGSKNEQYF. The CDR3 DNA is TGTGCCAGCAGAGTTAGCGGGAGTAAAAACGAGCAGTACTTC.

The chain recombines TRBV7-2 with TRBJ2-1, with a tentative D call TRBD1 (6 bases). The germline V gene encodes CDR1 SGHTA and CDR2 FQGNSA. The CDR3 loop spans 15 amino acids. V dropped 5 bases and J dropped 2 bases, with 13 bases sitting between them. CDR3 region: CASSLQRTAYNEQFF. The CDR3 bases are TGTGCCAGCAGCCTCCAGAGGACAGCCTACAATGAGCAGTTCTTC.

The CDR3 reads CASSPRQGAAVGYTF. In DNA, the CDR3 is TGTGCCAGCAGCCCACGGCAGGGTGCGGCGGTAGGCTACACCTTC. The chain carries TRBV7-2 and TRBJ1-2; TRBD1 is a possible D gene (5 bases). This CDR3 has 15 amino acids. Germline V gene sequence: CDR1 SGHTA, CDR2 FQGNSA. V lost 5 bases and J lost 8, with 21 bases in between.

This chain joins TRBV27 and TRBJ1-2; D gene uncertain. V was cut by 2 bases and J by 2 bases, with 6 bases left in between. There are 13 residues in the CDR3. The germline V gene has CDR1 MNHEY and CDR2 SMNVEV (reference sequence). The CDR3 DNA reads TGTGCCAGCAGTTTAAAAGCCAACTATGGCTACACCTTC. It yields the protein CASSLKANYGYTF.

This chain joins TRBV9 and TRBJ1-2, with D unclear. V dropped 0 bases and J dropped 2 bases, with 8 bases sitting between them. Germline CDR1 is SGDLS and CDR2 is YYNGEE. The CDR3 sequence is 14 residues long. In DNA form, the CDR3 reads TGTGCCAGCAGCGTAGAGGACGGAAACTATGGCTACACCTTC. Protein sequence: CASSVEDGNYGYTF.

This rearrangement joins TRBV27 to TRBJ2-7, with TRBD2 matching 13 bases. The V segment lost 3 bases and the J segment 6 bases; nucleotides outside the gene matches: 5. Germline V gene data show CDR1 as MNHEY and CDR2 as SMNVEV (reference sequence). The CDR3 spans 15 residues. The CDR3 bases are TGTGCCAGCAGTTTCGGACTAGCGGGAGCCCGCGAGCAGTACTTC. Translated, it gives CASSFGLAGAREQYF.

This clone was recorded once. This chain connects TRBV6-1 to TRBJ1-3; the D is unclear. In germline, CDR1 is MNHNS, CDR2 SASEGT. The CDR3 is 16 amino acids. Deletions cut 1 base from V and 0 bases from J, with 10 bases between. DNA for the CDR3: TGTGCCAGCAGTGAAGTTTCAGGCAACTCTGGAAACACCATATATTTT. It translates to CASSEVSGNSGNTIYF.

V gene TRBV6-6 combines with J gene TRBJ1-5; 7 bases are a match to TRBD1. The CDR3 has 15 residues. J gave up 4 bases and V 6 bases, and 9 bases lay outside the gene matches. Germline lookup yields CDR1 MNHNY and CDR2 SVGAGI (reference sequence). The CDR3 coding sequence is TGTGCCAGCAGCCTGGACAGGTCCCTGAATCAGCCCCAGCATTTT. Amino acids: CASSLDRSLNQPQHF.